Listed here are 27 T cell receptor beta chains from one sample, sequenced in a study of shared clonotypes between healthy human individuals (dated by TCRdb to 2018 to 2020). The library was made by the immunoSEQ multiplex PCR assay. TCRdb stores this immuneACCESS table with in-frame sequences only. Part of the clones is absent; in the studies checked, under half of the shortfall reflects unresolved V genes, and no reason is known for the rest. This sample holds millions of clones; just under 95% were observed only once. The ten largest clones add up to roughly 1.1% of the sample. CD8 naive samples consisted of CD45RO-negative cells that were positively selected for CCR7, yielding a CD45RA+CCR7+ population without TemRA cells. Material: naive CD8+ T cells sorted from blood. In the paper's terms, the cell subset or site label means: CD45RA+CCR7+. All receptors come from a man aged 18 to 30 in good health.

The gene calls are TRBV30 and TRBJ2-7, with 9 bases lining up with TRBD2. The CDR3 spans 14 residues. V was pared by 0 bases and J by 2 bases, with 2 bases of the junction left unmatched. The V gene's germline CDR1 is GTSNPN and CDR2 SVGIG (reference sequence). The CDR3 bases are TGTGCCTGGAGTGTAGTAGCGGGAGCCTACGAGCAGTACTTC. This codes for CAWSVVAGAYEQYF.

The chain combines TRBV6-1 with TRBJ2-4; tentatively, D is TRBD1 or TRBD2 (5 bases each). Trimming left V 3 bases short and J 10 bases short, with 13 bases between. Germline lookup yields CDR1 MNHNS and CDR2 SASEGT. The CDR3 length is 13 residues. The CDR3 bases are TGTGCCAGCAGTGACGGTGAGGGGAATATTCAGTACTTC. Amino acids: CASSDGEGNIQYF.

The chain couples TRBV7-9 to TRBJ2-3, with a possible D match to TRBD2 (7 bases). Germline V gives CDR1 SEHNR, CDR2 FQNEAQ (reference sequence). V gave up 7 bases and J gave up 3 bases, with 17 bases separating them. There are 15 residues in the CDR3. CDR3 sequence: CASTSQGRETDTQYF. The CDR3 bases are TGTGCCAGCACCTCTCAGGGGAGGGAAACAGATACGCAGTATTTT. The entire variable domain, with the rest obtained from reference TRBV7-9 and TRBJ2-3, is as follows: DTGVSQNPRHKITKRGQNVTFRCDPISEHNRLYWYRQTLGQGPEFLTYFQNEAQLEKSRLLSDRFSAERPKGSFSTLEIQRTEQGDSAMYLCASTSQGRETDTQYFGPGTRLTVL.

DNA for the CDR3: TGCGCCAGCAGCTTGGAACCCGCAGGGGGCTACGGCTACGAGCAGTACTTC. Its translation is CASSLEPAGGYGYEQYF. The chain joins TRBV5-1 to TRBJ2-7, with TRBD1 identical over 8 bases. V lost 0 bases, J lost 3 bases, and 11 bases stayed unmatched. This CDR3 region has 17 residues. Per the germline V gene, CDR1 is SGHRS and CDR2 is YFSETQ.

The J gene is TRBJ1-1, the V gene TRBV11-2, with D unresolved. The CDR3 consists of 12 residues. V shed 3 bases and J shed 11 bases, with 13 bases lying between them. The V gene's germline CDR1 is SGHAT and CDR2 FQNNGV. The CDR3 region is CASSFGLMEAFF. In DNA, the CDR3 is TGTGCCAGCAGCTTTGGCTTAATGGAGGCTTTCTTT.

The V gene is TRBV11-2, the J gene TRBJ2-7; 9 bases align to TRBD1. This CDR3 region has 14 residues. Germline V CDR1 and CDR2: SGHAT, FQNNGV. Trimming cost V 5 bases and J 4 bases; bases outside gene matches: 6. CDR3 DNA sequence: TGTGCCAGCAGCATGGGACAGGGTAGATACGAGCAGTACTTC. The encoded protein is CASSMGQGRYEQYF. Based on the CDR3 plus reference TRBV11-2 and TRBJ2-7, the full variable domain is EAGVAQSPRYKIIEKRQSVAFWCNPISGHATLYWYQQILGQGPKLLIQFQNNGVVDDSQLPKDRFSAERLKGVDSTLKIQPAKLEDSAVYLCASSMGQGRYEQYFGPGTRLTVT.

The J gene is TRBJ1-1, the V gene TRBV2, with D tentatively TRBD1 (5 bases). The germline gives CDR1 SNHLY, CDR2 FYNNEI. This CDR3 has 12 residues. Trimming removed 8 bases at V and 1 base at J, with 8 bases between. Here the CDR3 reads CASRGENTEAFF. The CDR3 DNA reads TGTGCCAGCCGAGGGGAGAACACTGAAGCTTTCTTT.

As to this clone: This specimen includes other DNA sequences encoding the same CDR3. The chain links TRBV27 to TRBJ2-2; no firm D call. The CDR3 covers 11 residues. The V gene's germline CDR1 is MNHEY and CDR2 SMNVEV (reference sequence). V lost 3 bases to trimming and J lost 6 bases, with 2 bases between them. Here the CDR3 reads CASSLSGELFF. The CDR3 region has the DNA TGTGCCAGCAGTTTGTCCGGGGAGCTGTTTTTT.

V is TRBV29-1 and J is TRBJ1-2; a possible D gene is TRBD1 (5 bases). Germline values: CDR1 SQVTM, CDR2 ANQGSEA. V was cut by 7 bases and J by 4 bases, with 28 bases left in between. This CDR3 has 17 residues. The CDR3 loop is CSAGEDVETDFFYGYTF. Here the CDR3 DNA reads TGCAGCGCCGGAGAGGACGTGGAGACAGACTTCTTCTATGGCTACACCTTC. Looking up the rest from reference TRBV29-1 and TRBJ1-2 gives the full variable domain: SAVISQKPSRDICQRGTSLTIQCQVDSQVTMMFWYRQQPGQSLTLIATANQGSEATYESGFVIDKFPISRPNLTFSTLTVSNMSPEDSSIYLCSAGEDVETDFFYGYTFGSGTRLTVV.

The rearrangement uses TRBV4-1 and TRBJ2-7; TRBD2 aligns across 9 bases. This CDR3 region has 16 residues. CDR1 and CDR2 (germline): MGHRA, YSYEKL. With V trimmed by 0 bases and J by 2 bases, 5 bases remained unmatched. Written as DNA, the CDR3 is TGCGCCAGCAGCCAAGAATGGGCTAGCGGGGCCTACGAGCAGTACTTC. It is translated as CASSQEWASGAYEQYF.

Turning to this clone: The same CDR3 also results from other DNA sequences found in this sample. The chain is built from TRBV9 and TRBJ2-1, with TRBD2 matching 7 bases. Germline V CDR1 and CDR2: SGDLS, YYNGEE. This CDR3 spans 15 amino acids. V was clipped by 3 bases and J by 0 bases; unmatched bases: 3. CDR3 in DNA: TGTGCCAGCAGCGCGGGGGGAAGCTCCTACAATGAGCAGTTCTTC. The encoded protein is CASSAGGSSYNEQFF.

A single count supports this clone. V is TRBV6-1 and J is TRBJ2-7; D gene unclear. From germline, CDR1 is MNHNS and CDR2 SASEGT. The CDR3 covers 11 residues. V was clipped by 8 bases and J by 0 bases, with 5 bases between them. The CDR3 here is CASRFSYEQYF. Here the CDR3 DNA reads TGTGCCAGCCGATTCTCCTACGAGCAGTACTTC.

This clone was observed once. This chain uses TRBV5-1 with TRBJ1-1; D is possibly TRBD1 (5 bases). With 1 base removed from V and 4 bases from J, the gap between germline ends came to 11 bases. The CDR3 runs 14 residues. CDR1 SGHRS and CDR2 YFSETQ come from the germline V gene. The CDR3 DNA follows: TGCGCCAGCAGCTTGACGGGGCAAGGCACTGAAGCTTTCTTT. Translation gives CASSLTGQGTEAFF.

CDR3: CAISGTKGLGYGYTF. The CDR3 bases are TGTGCCATCAGTGGGACGAAGGGTCTAGGATATGGCTACACCTTC. V gene TRBV10-3 combines with J gene TRBJ1-2; D uncertain. This CDR3 has 15 residues. The germline CDR1 and CDR2 sequences are ENHRY and SYGVKD. Trimming removed 4 bases at V and 5 bases at J, with 17 bases between.

The chain employs TRBV7-6 and TRBJ2-3; TRBD2 matches at 7 bases. The CDR3 runs 15 residues. Losses at the gene ends were 2 bases for V and 2 bases for J; bases not matched to a gene: 4. Per germline, CDR1 SGHVS and CDR2 FNYEAQ. CDR3 sequence reads: CASSLSGMNTDTQYF. The DNA of the CDR3 is TGTGCCAGCAGCTTAAGCGGGATGAACACAGATACGCAGTATTTT.

The chain combines TRBV5-1 with TRBJ2-7; D is possibly TRBD1 (6 bases). This CDR3 spans 15 amino acids. Per the germline V gene, CDR1 is SGHRS and CDR2 is YFSETQ. V dropped 4 bases and J dropped 2 bases, with 16 bases sitting between them. The CDR3 is CASSPTWTEAYEQYF. The CDR3 bases are TGCGCCAGCAGCCCGACGTGGACAGAAGCCTACGAGCAGTACTTC. Full variable domain (missing parts from reference TRBV5-1 and TRBJ2-7): KAGVTQTPRYLIKTRGQQVTLSCSPISGHRSVSWYQQTPGQGLQFLFEYFSETQRNKGNFPGRFSGRQFSNSRSEMNVSTLELGDSALYLCASSPTWTEAYEQYFGPGTRLTVT.

This chain links TRBV5-1 with TRBJ2-7; 7 bases match TRBD2. From germline, CDR1 is SGHRS and CDR2 YFSETQ. The CDR3 runs to 13 residues. Trimming removed 8 bases from V and 2 bases from J; junction bases left unmatched: 7. This CDR3 reads CASGLGGAYEQYF. DNA of the CDR3: TGCGCCAGTGGCCTGGGAGGGGCCTACGAGCAGTACTTC. Looking up the rest from reference TRBV5-1 and TRBJ2-7 gives the full variable domain: KAGVTQTPRYLIKTRGQQVTLSCSPISGHRSVSWYQQTPGQGLQFLFEYFSETQRNKGNFPGRFSGRQFSNSRSEMNVSTLELGDSALYLCASGLGGAYEQYFGPGTRLTVT.

V and J are TRBV27 and TRBJ2-7; tentative D call: TRBD2 (5 bases). The CDR3 loop spans 14 amino acids. V gave up 6 bases and J gave up 6 bases, with 18 bases separating them. Germline V gives CDR1 MNHEY, CDR2 SMNVEV (reference sequence). CDR3 region: CASSPGWPAGEQYF. The CDR3 nucleotides are TGTGCCAGCAGCCCGGGGTGGCCTGCCGGCGAGCAGTACTTC.

This clone has only one observation. V is TRBV29-1 and J is TRBJ1-2; the match to TRBD1 covers 7 bases. The J segment lost 5 bases and the V segment lost 8 bases, leaving 8 bases of the junction unmatched. The CDR3 sequence is 12 residues long. Germline V gene lookup returns CDR1 SQVTM and CDR2 ANQGSEA. The DNA of the CDR3 is TGCAGCTTCCGGGACAGCTTTTATGGCTACACCTTC. Encoded protein: CSFRDSFYGYTF.

The chain has TRBV29-1 and TRBJ2-7; perhaps TRBD2 as D (5 bases). CDR1 and CDR2 from the germline V gene are SQVTM and ANQGSEA. Deletions cut 4 bases from V and 3 bases from J, with 7 bases between. The CDR3 contains 11 residues. The CDR3: CSVVDFYEQYF. In DNA form, the CDR3 reads TGCAGCGTTGTGGACTTCTACGAGCAGTACTTC.

This chain uses TRBV9 with TRBJ2-7; TRBD1 matches at 9 bases. The ends lost 3 bases at V and 1 base at J; junction bases unmatched: 11. The CDR3 is 17 residues long. CDR1 is SGDLS, CDR2 YYNGEE, per germline. CDR3 DNA: TGTGCCAGCAGCGGGGGGTCCGGGACAGGGAGGTCCTACGAGCAGTACTTC. It codes for CASSGGSGTGRSYEQYF.

This chain links TRBV28 with TRBJ2-7; D remains ambiguous. Germline CDR1 is MDHEN and CDR2 is SYDVKM. The CDR3 sequence is 10 residues long. The V end was cut by 10 bases, the J end by 5 bases, with 9 bases between. The CDR3 bases are TGTGCCACATCATACGACGAGCAGTACTTC. It specifies CATSYDEQYF.

J is TRBJ1-1 and V is TRBV6-1; D is ambiguous. V was pared by 7 bases and J by 4 bases, with 13 bases between. From germline, CDR1 is MNHNS and CDR2 SASEGT. The CDR3 covers 13 residues. The CDR3 coding sequence is TGTGCCAGCATCTTCGGGGAGGCCACTGAAGCTTTCTTT. It specifies CASIFGEATEAFF.

With regard to this clone: Other DNA sequences of this sample code for an identical CDR3. This CDR3 reads CASSEQGLNEKLFF. DNA of the CDR3: TGTGCCAGCAGTGAACAGGGGCTTAATGAAAAACTGTTTTTT. The chain joins TRBV2 to TRBJ1-4; possibly TRBD1 for D (6 bases). Germline V lookup: CDR1 SNHLY, CDR2 FYNNEI. The CDR3 contains 14 residues. With 2 bases removed from V and 4 bases from J, the gap between germline ends came to 8 bases.

The chain is built from TRBV30 and TRBJ1-2; D may be TRBD1 (5 bases). Germline-derived CDR1 and CDR2 are GTSNPN and SVGIG (reference sequence). This CDR3 contains 14 residues. Trimming pared 6 bases from V and 7 bases from J, leaving 21 bases between. CDR3 nucleotide sequence: TGTGCCTGCTGGCGGGGCCAGCAATCTCCTGGCTACACCTTC. Protein sequence: CACWRGQQSPGYTF.

The chain couples TRBV27 to TRBJ1-1; 7 bases align to TRBD1. The CDR3 is 13 amino acids. Germline loops: CDR1 MNHEY, CDR2 SMNVEV (reference sequence). Unmatched junction bases numbered 4, after V lost 6 bases and J lost 3 bases. CDR3 nucleotides: TGTGCCAGCAGCCGGGACAGTTACACTGAAGCTTTCTTT. It yields the protein CASSRDSYTEAFF.

Regarding this clone: Different DNA sequences within this sample yield the same CDR3. This chain links TRBV6-5 with TRBJ2-7; the match to TRBD1 covers 9 bases. The CDR3 loop spans 14 amino acids. Trimming removed 2 bases from V and 2 bases from J; junction bases left unmatched: 1. The germline V gene encodes CDR1 MNHEY and CDR2 SVGAGI. This CDR3 reads CASSYDRGTYEQYF. The CDR3 DNA follows: TGTGCCAGCAGTTACGACAGGGGGACCTACGAGCAGTACTTC.